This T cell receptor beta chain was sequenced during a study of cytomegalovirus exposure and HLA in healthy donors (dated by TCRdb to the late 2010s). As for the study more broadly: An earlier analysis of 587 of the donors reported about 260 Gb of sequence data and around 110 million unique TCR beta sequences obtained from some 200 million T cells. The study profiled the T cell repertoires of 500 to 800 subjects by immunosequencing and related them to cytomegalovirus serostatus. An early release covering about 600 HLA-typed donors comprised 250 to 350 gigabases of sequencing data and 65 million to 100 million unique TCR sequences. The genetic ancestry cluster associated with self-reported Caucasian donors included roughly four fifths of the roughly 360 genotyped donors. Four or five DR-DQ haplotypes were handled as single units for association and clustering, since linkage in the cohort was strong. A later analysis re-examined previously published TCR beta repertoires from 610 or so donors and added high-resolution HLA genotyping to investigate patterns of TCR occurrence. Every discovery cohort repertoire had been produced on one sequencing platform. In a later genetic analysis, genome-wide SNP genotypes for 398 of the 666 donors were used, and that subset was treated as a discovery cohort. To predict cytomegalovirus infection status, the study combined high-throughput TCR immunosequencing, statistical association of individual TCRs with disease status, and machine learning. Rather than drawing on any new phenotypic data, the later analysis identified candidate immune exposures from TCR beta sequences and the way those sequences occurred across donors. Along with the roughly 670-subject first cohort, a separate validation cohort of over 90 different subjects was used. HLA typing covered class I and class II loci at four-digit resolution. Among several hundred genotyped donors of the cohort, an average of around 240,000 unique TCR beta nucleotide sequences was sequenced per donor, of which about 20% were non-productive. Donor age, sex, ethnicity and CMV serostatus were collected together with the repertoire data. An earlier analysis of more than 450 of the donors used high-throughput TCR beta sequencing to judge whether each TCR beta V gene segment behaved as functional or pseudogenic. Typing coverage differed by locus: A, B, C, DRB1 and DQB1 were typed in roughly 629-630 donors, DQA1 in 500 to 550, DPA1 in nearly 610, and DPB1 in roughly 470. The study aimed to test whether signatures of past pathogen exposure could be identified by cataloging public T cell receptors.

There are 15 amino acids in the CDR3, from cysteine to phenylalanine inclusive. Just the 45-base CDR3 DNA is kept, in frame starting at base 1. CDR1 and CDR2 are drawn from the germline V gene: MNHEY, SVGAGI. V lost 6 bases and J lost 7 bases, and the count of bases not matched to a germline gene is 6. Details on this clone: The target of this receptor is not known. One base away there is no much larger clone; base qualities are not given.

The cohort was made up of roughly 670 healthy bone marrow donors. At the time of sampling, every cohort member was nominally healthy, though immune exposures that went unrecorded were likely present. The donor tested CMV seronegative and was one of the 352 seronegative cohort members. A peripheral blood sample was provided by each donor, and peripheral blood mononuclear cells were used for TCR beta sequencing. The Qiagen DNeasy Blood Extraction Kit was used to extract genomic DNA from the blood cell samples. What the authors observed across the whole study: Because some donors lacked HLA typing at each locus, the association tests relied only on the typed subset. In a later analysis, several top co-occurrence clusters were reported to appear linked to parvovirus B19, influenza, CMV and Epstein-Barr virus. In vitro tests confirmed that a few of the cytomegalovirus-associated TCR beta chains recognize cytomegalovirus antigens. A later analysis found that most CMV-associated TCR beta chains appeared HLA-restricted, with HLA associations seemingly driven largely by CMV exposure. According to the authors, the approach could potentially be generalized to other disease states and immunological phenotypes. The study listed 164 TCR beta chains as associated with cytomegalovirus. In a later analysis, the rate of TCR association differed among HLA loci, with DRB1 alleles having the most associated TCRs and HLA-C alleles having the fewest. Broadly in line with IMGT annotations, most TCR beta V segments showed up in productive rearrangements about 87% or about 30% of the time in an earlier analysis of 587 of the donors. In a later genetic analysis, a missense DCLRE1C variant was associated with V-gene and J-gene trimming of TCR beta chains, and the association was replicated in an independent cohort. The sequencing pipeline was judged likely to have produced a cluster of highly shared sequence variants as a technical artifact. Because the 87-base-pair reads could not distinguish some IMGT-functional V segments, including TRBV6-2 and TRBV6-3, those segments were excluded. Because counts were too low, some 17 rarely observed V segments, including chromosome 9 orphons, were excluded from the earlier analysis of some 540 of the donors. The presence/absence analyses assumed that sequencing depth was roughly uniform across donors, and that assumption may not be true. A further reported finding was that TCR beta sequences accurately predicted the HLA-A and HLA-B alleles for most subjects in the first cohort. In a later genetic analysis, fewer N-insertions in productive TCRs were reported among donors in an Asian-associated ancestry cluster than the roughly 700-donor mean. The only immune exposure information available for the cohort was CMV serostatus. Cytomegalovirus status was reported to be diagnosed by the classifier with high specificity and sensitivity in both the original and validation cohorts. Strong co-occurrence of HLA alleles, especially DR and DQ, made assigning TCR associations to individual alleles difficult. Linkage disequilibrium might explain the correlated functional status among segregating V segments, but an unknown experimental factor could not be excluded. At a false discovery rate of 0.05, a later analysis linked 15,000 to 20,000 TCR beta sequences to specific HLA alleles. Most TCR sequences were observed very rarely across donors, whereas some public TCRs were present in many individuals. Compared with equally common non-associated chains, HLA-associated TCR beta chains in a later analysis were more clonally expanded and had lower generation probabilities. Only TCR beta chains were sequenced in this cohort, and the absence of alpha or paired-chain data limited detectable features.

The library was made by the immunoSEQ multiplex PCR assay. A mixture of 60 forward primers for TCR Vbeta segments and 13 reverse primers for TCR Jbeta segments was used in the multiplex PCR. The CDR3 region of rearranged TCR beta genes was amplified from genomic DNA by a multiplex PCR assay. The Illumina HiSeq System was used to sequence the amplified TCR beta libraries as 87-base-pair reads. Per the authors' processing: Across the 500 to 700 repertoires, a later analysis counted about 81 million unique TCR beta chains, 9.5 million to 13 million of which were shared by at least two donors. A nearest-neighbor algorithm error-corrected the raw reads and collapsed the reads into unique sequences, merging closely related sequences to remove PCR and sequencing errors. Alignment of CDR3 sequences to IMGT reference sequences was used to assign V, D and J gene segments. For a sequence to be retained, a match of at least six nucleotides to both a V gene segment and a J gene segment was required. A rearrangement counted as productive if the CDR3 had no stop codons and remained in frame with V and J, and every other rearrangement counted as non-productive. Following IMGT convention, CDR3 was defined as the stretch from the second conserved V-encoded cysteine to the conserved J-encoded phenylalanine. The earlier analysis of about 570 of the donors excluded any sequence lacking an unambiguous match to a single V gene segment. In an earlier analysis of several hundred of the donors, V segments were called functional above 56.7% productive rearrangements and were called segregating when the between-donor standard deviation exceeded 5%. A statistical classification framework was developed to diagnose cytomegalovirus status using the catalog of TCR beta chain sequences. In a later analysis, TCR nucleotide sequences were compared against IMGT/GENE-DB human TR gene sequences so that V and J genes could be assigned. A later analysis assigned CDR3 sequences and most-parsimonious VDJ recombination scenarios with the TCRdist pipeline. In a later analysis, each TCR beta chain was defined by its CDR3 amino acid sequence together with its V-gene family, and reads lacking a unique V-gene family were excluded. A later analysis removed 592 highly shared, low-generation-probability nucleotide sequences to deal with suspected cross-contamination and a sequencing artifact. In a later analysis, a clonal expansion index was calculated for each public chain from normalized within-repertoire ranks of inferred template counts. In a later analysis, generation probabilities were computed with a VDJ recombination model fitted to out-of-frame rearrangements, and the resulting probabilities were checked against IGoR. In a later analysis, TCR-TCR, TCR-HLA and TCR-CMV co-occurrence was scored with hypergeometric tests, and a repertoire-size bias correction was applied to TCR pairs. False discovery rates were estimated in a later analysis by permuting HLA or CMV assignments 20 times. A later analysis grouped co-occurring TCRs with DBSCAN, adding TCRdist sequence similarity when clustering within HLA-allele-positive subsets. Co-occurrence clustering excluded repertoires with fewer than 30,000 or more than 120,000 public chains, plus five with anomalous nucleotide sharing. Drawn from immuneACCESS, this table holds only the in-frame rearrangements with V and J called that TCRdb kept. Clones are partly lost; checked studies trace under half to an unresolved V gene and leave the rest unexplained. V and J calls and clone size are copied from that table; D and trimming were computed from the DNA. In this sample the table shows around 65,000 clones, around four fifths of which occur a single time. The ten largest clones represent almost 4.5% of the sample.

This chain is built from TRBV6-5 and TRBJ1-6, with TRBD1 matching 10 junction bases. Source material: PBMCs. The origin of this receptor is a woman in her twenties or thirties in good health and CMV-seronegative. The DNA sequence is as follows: TGTGCCAGCAGAACGGGACAGGGGAGAAATTCACCCCTCCACTTT. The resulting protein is CASRTGQGRNSPLHF.